The source of this TCR beta chain is a study of blood T cell repertoires in COVID-19. Study as a whole: Sample material is recorded as cDNA or gDNA derived from T cells, B-cell-depleted T cells, or PBMCs.

Clones were read by immunoSEQ multiplex PCR, and TCRdb kept only the in-frame ones, dropping some. The sample shows around 100,000 clones, roughly four fifths of them seen only once. The sample consisted of peripheral blood. The receptor was derived from a man between 65 and 79 years old with acute or convalescent COVID-19.

CDR3 region: CASSLEGRVNTEAFF. The CDR3 DNA is TGTGCCAGCAGCTTAGAGGGGAGGGTTAATACTGAAGCTTTCTTT. The gene calls are TRBV7-8 and TRBJ1-1; possible D gene TRBD1, 5 bases. Trimming pared 1 base from V and 5 bases from J, leaving 14 bases between. CDR3 size: 15 residues. Per germline, CDR1 SGHVS and CDR2 FQNEAQ.